The clone carrying this T cell receptor (beta chain) was detected only a few times. No antigen is known for it. These data are taken from a study of T-cell reconstitution after alpha-beta-depleted transplantation in children. Regarding the study as a whole: Expanded graft clones numbering several hundred reportedly gave rise to alpha-beta T cells about two months after transplant. T-cell counts and diversity were attributed mostly to newly produced T cells one year after transplant. Diversity of TCRbeta at day 60 was high in some patients, arising from surviving recipient T cells and thymic progenitors.

CDR3 length: 15 residues. Trimming took 4 bases from V and 9 from J, leaving 18 bases between them. The germline V gene has CDR1 LGHDT and CDR2 YNNKEL (reference sequence). A TCRbeta library incorporating unique molecular identifiers was prepared. TCRdb re-called the PCR reads through MiXCR, storing one row per CDR3 protein. The table lists 100,000 or so distinct CDR3 sequences, 23% of them singletons, with about a fifth in the top ten. This specimen was PBMCs, taken before TCRalphabeta/CD19-depleted stem cell transplant. This TCR came from a boy aged 2 to 10 with acute lymphoblastic leukemia, due to receive a stem cell transplant. V and J are TRBV3-1 and TRBJ2-2, with D uncertain. CDR3 loop: CASSPELASTRELFF. The CDR3 DNA is TGTGCCAGCAGCCCTGAGTTGGCCTCAACCAGGGAGCTGTTTTTT. The full variable domain, rest sourced from reference TRBV3-1 and TRBJ2-2, is DTAVSQTPKYLVTQMGNDKSIKCEQNLGHDTMYWYKQDSKKFLKIMFSYNNKELIINETVPNRFSPKSPDKAHLNLHINSLELGDSAVYFCASSPELASTRELFFGEGSRLTVL.